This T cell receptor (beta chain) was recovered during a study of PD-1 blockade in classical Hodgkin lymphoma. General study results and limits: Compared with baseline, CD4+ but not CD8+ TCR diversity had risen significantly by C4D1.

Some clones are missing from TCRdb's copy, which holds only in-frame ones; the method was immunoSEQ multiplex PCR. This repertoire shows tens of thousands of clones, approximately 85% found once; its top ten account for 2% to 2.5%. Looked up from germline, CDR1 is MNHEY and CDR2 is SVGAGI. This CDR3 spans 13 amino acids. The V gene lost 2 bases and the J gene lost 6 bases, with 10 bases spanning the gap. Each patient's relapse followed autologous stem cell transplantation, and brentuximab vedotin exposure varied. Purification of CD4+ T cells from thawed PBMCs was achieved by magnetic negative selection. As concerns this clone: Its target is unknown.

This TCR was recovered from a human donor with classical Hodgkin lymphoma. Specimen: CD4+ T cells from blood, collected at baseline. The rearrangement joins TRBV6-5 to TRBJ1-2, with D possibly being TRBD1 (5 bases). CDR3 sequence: CASSYPDRNGYTF. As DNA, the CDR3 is TGTGCCAGCAGTTACCCAGACAGAAATGGCTACACCTTC.